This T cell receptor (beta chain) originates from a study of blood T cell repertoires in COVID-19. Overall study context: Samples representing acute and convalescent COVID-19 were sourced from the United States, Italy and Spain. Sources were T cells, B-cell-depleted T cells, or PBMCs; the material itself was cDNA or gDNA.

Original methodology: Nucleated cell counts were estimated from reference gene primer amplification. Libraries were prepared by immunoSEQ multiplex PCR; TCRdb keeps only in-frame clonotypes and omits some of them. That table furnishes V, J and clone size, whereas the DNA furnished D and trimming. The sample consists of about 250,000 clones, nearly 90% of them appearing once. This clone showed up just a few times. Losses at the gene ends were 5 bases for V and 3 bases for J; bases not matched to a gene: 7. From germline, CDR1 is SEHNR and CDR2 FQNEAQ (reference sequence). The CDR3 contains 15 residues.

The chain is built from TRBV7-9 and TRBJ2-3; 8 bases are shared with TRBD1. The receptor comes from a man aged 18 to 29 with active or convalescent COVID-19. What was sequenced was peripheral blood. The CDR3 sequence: CASSQGQGHTDTQYF. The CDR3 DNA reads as TGTGCCAGCAGCCAAGGACAGGGACATACAGATACGCAGTATTTT.